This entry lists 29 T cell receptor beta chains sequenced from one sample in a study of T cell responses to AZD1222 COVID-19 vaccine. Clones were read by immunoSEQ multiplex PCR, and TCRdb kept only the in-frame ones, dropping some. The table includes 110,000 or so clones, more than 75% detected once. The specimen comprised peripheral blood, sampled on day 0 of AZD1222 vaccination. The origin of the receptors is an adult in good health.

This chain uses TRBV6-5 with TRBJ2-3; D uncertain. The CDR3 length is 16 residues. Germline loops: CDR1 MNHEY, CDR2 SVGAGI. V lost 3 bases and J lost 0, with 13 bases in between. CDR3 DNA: TGTGCCAGCAGTTATATACAGCTCGCTAGCACAGATACGCAGTATTTT. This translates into CASSYIQLASTDTQYF.

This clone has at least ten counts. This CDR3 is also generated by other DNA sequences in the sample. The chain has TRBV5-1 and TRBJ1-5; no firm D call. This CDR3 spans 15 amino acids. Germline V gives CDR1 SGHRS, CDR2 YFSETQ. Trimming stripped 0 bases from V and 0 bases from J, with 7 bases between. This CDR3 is CASSLDGLSNQPQHF. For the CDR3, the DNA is TGCGCCAGCAGCTTGGATGGGCTTAGCAATCAGCCCCAGCATTTT.

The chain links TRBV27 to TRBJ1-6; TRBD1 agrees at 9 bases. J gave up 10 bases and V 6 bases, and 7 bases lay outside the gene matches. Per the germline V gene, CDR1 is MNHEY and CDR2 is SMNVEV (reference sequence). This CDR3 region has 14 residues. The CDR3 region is CASRSRTGDSPLHF. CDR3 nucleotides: TGTGCCAGCAGATCCCGGACAGGGGACTCACCCCTCCACTTT.

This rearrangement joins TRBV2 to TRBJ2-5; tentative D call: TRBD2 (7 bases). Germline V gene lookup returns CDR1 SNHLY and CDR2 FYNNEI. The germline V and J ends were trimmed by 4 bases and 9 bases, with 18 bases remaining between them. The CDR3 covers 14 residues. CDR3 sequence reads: CASSARGGVISQYF. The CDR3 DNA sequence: TGTGCCAGCAGTGCTCGAGGGGGGGTAATCTCCCAGTACTTC.

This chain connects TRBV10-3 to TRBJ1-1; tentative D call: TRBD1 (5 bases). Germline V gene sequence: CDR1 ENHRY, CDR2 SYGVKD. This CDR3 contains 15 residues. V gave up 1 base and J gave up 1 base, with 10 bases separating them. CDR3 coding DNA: TGTGCCATCAGTGAGTTAGAGGGGACGAACACTGAAGCTTTCTTT. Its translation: CAISELEGTNTEAFF.

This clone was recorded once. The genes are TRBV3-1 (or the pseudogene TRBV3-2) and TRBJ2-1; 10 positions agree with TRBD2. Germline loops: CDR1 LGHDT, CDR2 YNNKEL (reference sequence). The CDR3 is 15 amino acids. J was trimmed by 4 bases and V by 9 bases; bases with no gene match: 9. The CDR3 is CASAEAGGPYNEQFF. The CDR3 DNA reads TGTGCCAGTGCAGAAGCGGGGGGGCCTTACAATGAGCAGTTCTTC.

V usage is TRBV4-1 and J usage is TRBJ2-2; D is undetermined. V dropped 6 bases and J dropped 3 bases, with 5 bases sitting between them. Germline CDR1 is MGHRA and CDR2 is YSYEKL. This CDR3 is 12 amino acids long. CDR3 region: CASRAHTGELFF. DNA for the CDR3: TGCGCCAGCAGAGCACACACCGGGGAGCTGTTTTTT.

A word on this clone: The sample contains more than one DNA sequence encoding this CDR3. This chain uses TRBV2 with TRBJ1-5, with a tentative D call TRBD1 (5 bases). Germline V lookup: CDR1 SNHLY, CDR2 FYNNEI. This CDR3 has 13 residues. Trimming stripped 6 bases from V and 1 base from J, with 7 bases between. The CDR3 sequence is CASRRDSNQPQHF. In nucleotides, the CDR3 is TGTGCCAGCAGAAGGGACAGCAATCAGCCCCAGCATTTT.

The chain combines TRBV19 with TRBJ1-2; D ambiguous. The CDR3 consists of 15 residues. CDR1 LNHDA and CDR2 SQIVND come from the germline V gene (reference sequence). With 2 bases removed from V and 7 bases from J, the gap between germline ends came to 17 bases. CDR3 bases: TGTGCCAGTAGTATACGGCCGCCTGGCCCCACTGGCTACACCTTC. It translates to CASSIRPPGPTGYTF.

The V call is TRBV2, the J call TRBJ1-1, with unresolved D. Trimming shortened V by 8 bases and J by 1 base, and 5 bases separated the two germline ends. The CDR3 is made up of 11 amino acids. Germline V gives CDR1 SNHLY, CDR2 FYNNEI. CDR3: CASDGNTEAFF. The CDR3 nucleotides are TGTGCCAGCGATGGGAACACTGAAGCTTTCTTT.

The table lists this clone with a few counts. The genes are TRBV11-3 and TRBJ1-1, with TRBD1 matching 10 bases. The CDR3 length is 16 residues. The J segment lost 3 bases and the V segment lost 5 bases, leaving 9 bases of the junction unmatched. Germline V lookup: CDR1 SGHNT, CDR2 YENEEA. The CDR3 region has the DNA TGTGCCAGCAGCCCGGGACAGGGGTTCGGTTACACTGAAGCTTTCTTT. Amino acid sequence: CASSPGQGFGYTEAFF.

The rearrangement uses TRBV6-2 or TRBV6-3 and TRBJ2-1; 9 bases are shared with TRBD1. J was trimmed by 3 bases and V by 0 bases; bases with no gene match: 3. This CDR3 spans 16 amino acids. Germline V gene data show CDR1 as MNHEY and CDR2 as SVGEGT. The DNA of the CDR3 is TGTGCCAGCAGTTACTCCGGGACAGGGATCTACAATGAGCAGTTCTTC. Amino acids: CASSYSGTGIYNEQFF.

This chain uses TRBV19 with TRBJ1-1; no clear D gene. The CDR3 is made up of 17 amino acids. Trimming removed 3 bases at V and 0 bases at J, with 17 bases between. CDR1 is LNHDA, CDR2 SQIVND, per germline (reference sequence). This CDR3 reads CASSIVNRRSMNTEAFF. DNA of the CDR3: TGTGCCAGTAGTATTGTAAACAGAAGAAGCATGAACACTGAAGCTTTCTTT.

For the CDR3, the DNA is TGTGCCAGCAGCTGGGGTGGGGGCAGGAGGAACACTGAAGCTTTCTTT. Its translation: CASSWGGGRRNTEAFF. The J gene is TRBJ1-1, the V gene TRBV7-9; D may be TRBD1 (6 bases). Looked up from germline, CDR1 is SEHNR and CDR2 is FQNEAQ (reference sequence). The CDR3 consists of 16 residues. V dropped 4 bases and J dropped 1 base, with 16 bases sitting between them.

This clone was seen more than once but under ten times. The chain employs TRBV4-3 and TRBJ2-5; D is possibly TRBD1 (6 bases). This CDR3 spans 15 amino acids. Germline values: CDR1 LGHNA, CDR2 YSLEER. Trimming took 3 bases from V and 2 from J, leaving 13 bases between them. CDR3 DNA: TGCGCCAGCAGCCACGGAGGACAGAAGCAAGAGACCCAGTACTTC. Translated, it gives CASSHGGQKQETQYF.

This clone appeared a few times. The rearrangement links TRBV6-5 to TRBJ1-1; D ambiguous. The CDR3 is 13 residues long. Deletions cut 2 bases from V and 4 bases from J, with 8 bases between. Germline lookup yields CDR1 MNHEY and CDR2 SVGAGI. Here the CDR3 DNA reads TGTGCCAGCAGTTACCAACGGGGCACTGAAGCTTTCTTT. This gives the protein CASSYQRGTEAFF.

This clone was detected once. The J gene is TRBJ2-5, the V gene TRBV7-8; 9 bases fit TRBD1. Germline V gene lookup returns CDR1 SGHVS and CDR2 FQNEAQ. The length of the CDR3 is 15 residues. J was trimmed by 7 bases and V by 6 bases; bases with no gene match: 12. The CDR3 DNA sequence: TGTGCCAGCAGAGCCGGGACAGGGCAGTTCGGGACCCAGTACTTC. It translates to CASRAGTGQFGTQYF.

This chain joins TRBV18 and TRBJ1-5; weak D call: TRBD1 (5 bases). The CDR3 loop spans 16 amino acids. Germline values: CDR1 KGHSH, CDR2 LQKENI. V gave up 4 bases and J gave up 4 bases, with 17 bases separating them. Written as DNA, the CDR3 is TGTGCCAGCTCACAGACCTCGGGGGTATGGAATCAGCCCCAGCATTTT. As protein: CASSQTSGVWNQPQHF.

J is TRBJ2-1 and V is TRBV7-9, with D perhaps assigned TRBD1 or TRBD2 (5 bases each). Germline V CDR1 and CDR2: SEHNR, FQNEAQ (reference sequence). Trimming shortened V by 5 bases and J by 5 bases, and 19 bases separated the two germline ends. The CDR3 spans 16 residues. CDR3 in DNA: TGTGCCAGCAGCACTTCCGGGGCCAAAGATGACAATGAGCAGTTCTTC. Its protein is CASSTSGAKDDNEQFF.

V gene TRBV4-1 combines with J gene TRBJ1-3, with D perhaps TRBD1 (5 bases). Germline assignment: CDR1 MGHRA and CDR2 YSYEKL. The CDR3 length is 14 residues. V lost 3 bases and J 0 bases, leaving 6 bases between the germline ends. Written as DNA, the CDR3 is TGCGCCAGCAGCCATGGGGGCTCTGGAAACACCATATATTTT. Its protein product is CASSHGGSGNTIYF.

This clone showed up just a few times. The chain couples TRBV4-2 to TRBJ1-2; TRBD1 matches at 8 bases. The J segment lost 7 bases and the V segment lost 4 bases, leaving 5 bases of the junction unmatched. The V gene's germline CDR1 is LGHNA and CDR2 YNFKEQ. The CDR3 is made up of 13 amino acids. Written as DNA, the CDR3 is TGTGCCAGCAGCCCTCAGGGGGCTAGTGGCTACACCTTC. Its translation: CASSPQGASGYTF.

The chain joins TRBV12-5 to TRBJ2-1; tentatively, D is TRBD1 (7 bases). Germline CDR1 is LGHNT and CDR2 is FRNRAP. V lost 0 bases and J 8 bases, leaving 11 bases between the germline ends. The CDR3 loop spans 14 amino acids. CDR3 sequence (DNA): TGTGCTAGTGGTTTGGTAGGCAGGGGGGATGAGCAGTTCTTC. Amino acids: CASGLVGRGDEQFF.

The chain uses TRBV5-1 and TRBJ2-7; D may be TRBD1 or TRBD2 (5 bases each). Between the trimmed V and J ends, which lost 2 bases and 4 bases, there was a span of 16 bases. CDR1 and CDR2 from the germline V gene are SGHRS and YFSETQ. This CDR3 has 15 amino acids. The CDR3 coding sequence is TGCGCCAGCAGCTTAGACGTGGGACCCGAATACGAGCAGTACTTC. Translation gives CASSLDVGPEYEQYF.

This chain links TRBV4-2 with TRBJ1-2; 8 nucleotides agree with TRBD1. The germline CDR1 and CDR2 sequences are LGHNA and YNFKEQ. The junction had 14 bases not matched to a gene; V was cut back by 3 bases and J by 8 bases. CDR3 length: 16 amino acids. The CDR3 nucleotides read TGTGCCAGCAGCCAGGCTTCGAACCCCGGACAGGGAGGCTACACCTTC. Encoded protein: CASSQASNPGQGGYTF.

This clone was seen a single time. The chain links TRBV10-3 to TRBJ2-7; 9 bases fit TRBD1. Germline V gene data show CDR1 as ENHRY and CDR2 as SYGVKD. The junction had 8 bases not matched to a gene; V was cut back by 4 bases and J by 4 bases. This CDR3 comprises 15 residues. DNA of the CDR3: TGTGCCATCAGTGCCGGGACAGGGTCGGTTTACGAGCAGTACTTC. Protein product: CAISAGTGSVYEQYF.

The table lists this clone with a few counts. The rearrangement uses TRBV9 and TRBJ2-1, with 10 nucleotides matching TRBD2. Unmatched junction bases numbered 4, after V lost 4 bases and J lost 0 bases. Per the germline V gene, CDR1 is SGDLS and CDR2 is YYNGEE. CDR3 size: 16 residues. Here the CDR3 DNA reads TGTGCCAGCAGCCGTAGCGGGGGGAGCTCCTACAATGAGCAGTTCTTC. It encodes CASSRSGGSSYNEQFF.

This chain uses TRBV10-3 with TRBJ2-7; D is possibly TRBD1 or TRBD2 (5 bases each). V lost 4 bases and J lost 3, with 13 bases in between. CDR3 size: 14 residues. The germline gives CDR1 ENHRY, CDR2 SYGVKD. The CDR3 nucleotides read TGTGCCATCAGTGTTACGTCGGGACGCTACGAGCAGTACTTC. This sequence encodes CAISVTSGRYEQYF.

CDR3 DNA sequence: TGTGCCAGCAGCAAAAGGCGGCGGGCCGAGGGGGGTGATGAAAAACTGTTTTTT. Its translation: CASSKRRRAEGGDEKLFF. This sequence joins TRBV7-2 and TRBJ1-4; weak D call: TRBD1 (6 bases). The CDR3 totals 18 residues. CDR1 is SGHTA and CDR2 is FQGNSA in the germline V gene. The V and J ends lost 5 bases and 6 bases respectively, with 25 bases between them.

CDR3 in DNA: TGTGCCAGCAGCTTGGACAGGGGTAATCAGCCCCAGCATTTT. Amino acid sequence: CASSLDRGNQPQHF. This chain connects TRBV5-8 to TRBJ1-5, with 7 bases that match TRBD1. The CDR3 is made up of 14 amino acids. CDR1 and CDR2 (germline): SGHTS, YDEGEE. Trimming cost V 0 bases and J 4 bases; bases outside gene matches: 1.